One sample yielded the 10 T cell receptor beta chains listed below, sequenced in a study of T cells in localized non-small cell lung cancer. Clones were sequenced by immunoSEQ multiplex PCR, and TCRdb holds only the in-frame ones, with some missing. The sample records more than 45,000 clones, 65% to 85% being singletons. The sequencing used peripheral blood mononuclear cells, collected before any cancer treatment. These receptors originate from a man between 40 and 70 years old with stage III lung adenocarcinoma.

The sample holds one count of this clone. The genes are TRBV11-2 and TRBJ2-4; TRBD1 might be the D (5 bases). Germline CDR1 is SGHAT and CDR2 is FQNNGV. The CDR3 loop spans 16 amino acids. V lost 5 bases and J lost 0, with 14 bases in between. The CDR3, as DNA: TGTGCCAGCAGCACCCTACAGGCGCCAGCCAAAAACATTCAGTACTTC. Protein: CASSTLQAPAKNIQYF. Looking up the rest from reference TRBV11-2 and TRBJ2-4 gives the full variable domain: EAGVAQSPRYKIIEKRQSVAFWCNPISGHATLYWYQQILGQGPKLLIQFQNNGVVDDSQLPKDRFSAERLKGVDSTLKIQPAKLEDSAVYLCASSTLQAPAKNIQYFGAGTRLSVL.

This sequence joins TRBV10-3 and TRBJ2-7; a possible D gene is TRBD2 (5 bases). V was pared by 3 bases and J by 3 bases, with 6 bases between. Germline-derived CDR1 and CDR2 are ENHRY and SYGVKD. The CDR3 covers 12 residues. CDR3 sequence reads: CAISEGGYEQYF. CDR3 nucleotides: TGTGCCATCAGTGAAGGAGGCTACGAGCAGTACTTC.

The V call is TRBV27, the J call TRBJ1-6; no firm D call. The CDR3 is 14 amino acids. Trimming stripped 2 bases from V and 7 bases from J, with 9 bases between. Germline V gene sequence: CDR1 MNHEY, CDR2 SMNVEV (reference sequence). CDR3 sequence (DNA): TGTGCCAGCAGTTTAGGGGTCGACAATTCACCCCTCCACTTT. Its translation: CASSLGVDNSPLHF.

The chain has TRBV19 and TRBJ1-2; D gene unclear. Germline CDR1 reads LNHDA; CDR2 reads SQIVND (reference sequence). This CDR3 region has 15 residues. With 6 bases removed from V and 3 bases from J, the gap between germline ends came to 17 bases. CDR3 DNA: TGTGCCAGTAGACGGCCAGGCAGTCAATACTATGGCTACACCTTC. It encodes CASRRPGSQYYGYTF.

V and J are TRBV4-2 and TRBJ2-5; a possible D gene is TRBD1 (6 bases). V was pared by 0 bases and J by 4 bases, with 15 bases between. Germline V lookup: CDR1 LGHNA, CDR2 YNFKEQ. This CDR3 is 16 amino acids long. The CDR3 here is CASSQDPIRGGETQYF. CDR3 in DNA: TGTGCCAGCAGCCAAGATCCGATTAGAGGGGGAGAGACCCAGTACTTC.

The chain couples TRBV30 to TRBJ1-1; D ambiguous. The V and J ends lost 3 bases and 3 bases respectively, with 11 bases between them. There are 13 residues in the CDR3. Germline values: CDR1 GTSNPN, CDR2 SVGIG (reference sequence). CDR3 loop: CAWRSIRYTEAFF. The CDR3 DNA is TGTGCCTGGAGGTCTATTAGGTACACTGAAGCTTTCTTT.

This chain joins TRBV5-1 and TRBJ2-3; D ambiguous. CDR1 is SGHRS and CDR2 is YFSETQ in the germline V gene. This CDR3 is built from 14 residues. The V and J ends lost 0 bases and 2 bases respectively, with 7 bases between them. CDR3 bases: TGCGCCAGCAGCTTGGACTCGAACACAGATACGCAGTATTTT. Its protein product is CASSLDSNTDTQYF.

The CDR3 is CASSQEELVPGGANVLTF. CDR3 nucleotide sequence: TGTGCCAGCAGCCAAGAGGAACTGGTACCGGGTGGGGCCAACGTCCTGACTTTC. This chain links TRBV4-2 with TRBJ2-6; the D is unclear. The CDR3 contains 18 residues. CDR1 is LGHNA, CDR2 YNFKEQ, per germline. Trimming took 0 bases from V and 3 from J, leaving 15 bases between them.

The chain links TRBV30 to TRBJ2-4, with a tentative D call TRBD1 (6 bases). The V end lost 4 bases, the J end lost 5 bases, and 12 bases lay between the germline ends. Germline V gene data show CDR1 as GTSNPN and CDR2 as SVGIG (reference sequence). CDR3 length: 13 residues. CDR3 sequence reads: CAWTRDTENIQYF. The CDR3 DNA follows: TGTGCCTGGACCCGGGACACCGAAAACATTCAGTACTTC.

The V gene is TRBV4-3, the J gene TRBJ2-2; 8 positions agree with TRBD1. Germline V gives CDR1 LGHNA, CDR2 YSLEER. The V segment lost 3 bases and the J segment 1 base; nucleotides outside the gene matches: 1. This CDR3 has 15 amino acids. The CDR3 sequence is CASSQGTGNTGELFF. The CDR3 bases are TGCGCCAGCAGCCAGGGGACAGGGAACACCGGGGAGCTGTTTTTT.